One and the same sample provided the 30 T cell receptor beta chains below, sequenced in a study of shared clonotypes between healthy human individuals. Naive CD8 cells lacked CD45RO, underwent positive selection for CCR7 and left out terminally differentiated effector memory CD45RA+ cells. Data came from immunoSEQ multiplex PCR; TCRdb stores just in-frame clones and leaves some out. The profile covers a few million clones, with about 93% appearing a single time and approximately 1.7% taken by the ten largest. Sequences were obtained from naive CD8+ T cells from PBMCs. These receptors were obtained from a man in his late teens or twenties in good health. Some clones in this sample may be carry-over from other donors' samples.

The chain has TRBV19 and TRBJ2-2; 10 bases fit TRBD2. The V and J ends lost 6 bases and 6 bases, in that order; junction bases with no gene match: 7. The germline V gene has CDR1 LNHDA and CDR2 SQIVND (reference sequence). The length of the CDR3 is 15 residues. CDR3 residues: CASSTSGDLSGELFF. The CDR3 coding sequence is TGTGCCAGTAGCACTAGCGGGGACCTCTCCGGGGAGCTGTTTTTT.

V and J are TRBV4-1 and TRBJ1-1, with D unresolved. Germline V CDR1 and CDR2: MGHRA, YSYEKL. There are 14 residues in the CDR3. V was pared by 2 bases and J by 0 bases, with 7 bases between. In nucleotides, the CDR3 is TGCGCCAGCAGCCAACAAATAATGAACACTGAAGCTTTCTTT. This codes for CASSQQIMNTEAFF.

The chain recombines TRBV5-1 with TRBJ2-1; 13 nucleotides match TRBD2. Trimming at V came to 1 base and at J to 8 bases, leaving 15 bases not matched to a gene. The CDR3 sequence is 19 residues long. CDR1 SGHRS and CDR2 YFSETQ come from the germline V gene. CDR3 sequence: CASSLIPGLAGRERDEQFF. The CDR3 DNA reads as TGCGCCAGCAGCTTGATACCGGGACTAGCGGGGAGGGAGAGGGATGAGCAGTTCTTC.

This chain joins TRBV27 and TRBJ2-3, with D uncertain. Germline V gene lookup returns CDR1 MNHEY and CDR2 SMNVEV (reference sequence). V was pared by 8 bases and J by 3 bases, with 12 bases between. The CDR3 is 13 amino acids. The CDR3 region has the DNA TGTGCCAGCGGGCACCAGAGGACAGATACGCAGTATTTT. Protein sequence: CASGHQRTDTQYF.

For the CDR3, the DNA is TGTGCCAGCAGTCCTAGTGGGAGGGGGTACCAAGAGACCCAGTACTTC. It specifies CASSPSGRGYQETQYF. The chain combines TRBV11-2 with TRBJ2-5, with D possibly being TRBD2 (7 bases). Germline CDR1 is SGHAT and CDR2 is FQNNGV. V gave up 6 bases and J gave up 0 bases, with 17 bases separating them. The CDR3 is made up of 16 amino acids.

Comments on this clone: The germline gene is not matched at one end of the junction; a read error may be the cause. The chain couples TRBV7-8 to TRBJ2-5; D may be TRBD2 (6 bases). Germline loops: CDR1 SGHVS, CDR2 FQNEAQ. This CDR3 region has 12 residues. For the CDR3, the DNA is TGTGCCAGCAGCTTAGGAGGTGGTAGCGGAGACTTC. It is translated as CASSLGGGSGDF. Full variable domain (rest looked up from reference TRBV7-8 and TRBJ2-5): GAGVSQSPRYKVAKRGQDVALRCDPISGHVSLFWYQQALGQGPEFLTYFQNEAQLDKSGLPSDRFFAERPEGSVSTLKIQRTQQEDSAVYLCASSLGGGSGDFGPGTRLLVL.

The V call is TRBV15, the J call TRBJ1-1, with TRBD1 matching 10 bases. CDR1 is LNHNV, CDR2 YYDKDF, per germline (reference sequence). CDR3 length equals 15 residues. Trimming cost V 1 base and J 7 bases; bases outside gene matches: 6. The CDR3 protein is CATSRGTGGYDEAFF. In DNA form, the CDR3 reads TGTGCCACCAGCAGAGGGACAGGGGGGTACGATGAAGCTTTCTTT.

The gene calls are TRBV7-9 and TRBJ1-2; 8 nucleotides agree with TRBD1. There are 13 residues in the CDR3. CDR1 is SEHNR and CDR2 is FQNEAQ in the germline V gene (reference sequence). V shed 3 bases, J shed 8 bases, and the junction held 5 bases outside the gene matches. The CDR3: CASSFGTGWGYTF. The CDR3 nucleotides are TGTGCCAGCAGCTTCGGGACAGGATGGGGCTACACCTTC. The full variable domain, its missing parts supplied by reference TRBV7-9 and TRBJ1-2, is DTGVSQNPRHKITKRGQNVTFRCDPISEHNRLYWYRQTLGQGPEFLTYFQNEAQLEKSRLLSDRFSAERPKGSFSTLEIQRTEQGDSAMYLCASSFGTGWGYTFGSGTRLTVV.

This clone came up once. The chain is built from TRBV28 and TRBJ2-3; 7 nucleotides line up with TRBD2. With V trimmed by 7 bases and J by 0 bases, 7 bases remained unmatched. CDR1 and CDR2 from the germline V gene are MDHEN and SYDVKM. The CDR3 extends over 15 amino acids. For the CDR3, the DNA is TGTGCCAGCAACTCCATGCGGGAGAGCACAGATACGCAGTATTTT. Encoded protein: CASNSMRESTDTQYF.

The rearrangement links TRBV7-9 to TRBJ1-2; no clear D. V lost 5 bases to trimming and J lost 8 bases, with 21 bases between them. Per the germline V gene, CDR1 is SEHNR and CDR2 is FQNEAQ (reference sequence). The CDR3 consists of 15 residues. The CDR3 coding sequence is TGTGCCAGCAGCCTACCCACGGATCCCAGCGGCGGCTACACCTTC. Translating gives CASSLPTDPSGGYTF.

The V and J genes are TRBV4-3 and TRBJ2-1; 13 bases line up with TRBD2. There are 15 residues in the CDR3. The J segment lost 9 bases and the V segment lost 0 bases, leaving 2 bases of the junction unmatched. Germline values: CDR1 LGHNA, CDR2 YSLEER. The CDR3 DNA follows: TGCGCCAGCAGCCAAGAGGGACTAGCGGGATTTGAGCAGTTCTTC. This sequence encodes CASSQEGLAGFEQFF.

This CDR3 is CASSGFGTPGETQYF. CDR3 coding DNA: TGCGCCAGCAGTGGTTTCGGAACCCCCGGAGAGACCCAGTACTTC. The chain couples TRBV5-1 to TRBJ2-5; the D is unclear. Trimming stripped 5 bases from V and 4 bases from J, with 18 bases between. CDR1 SGHRS and CDR2 YFSETQ come from the germline V gene. The length of the CDR3 is 15 residues.

The sample holds one count of this clone. The rearrangement joins TRBV4-1 to TRBJ2-1; 8 bases fit TRBD2. Germline V gene lookup returns CDR1 MGHRA and CDR2 YSYEKL. V lost 5 bases to trimming and J lost 7 bases; unmatched junction nucleotides: 13. This CDR3 spans 16 amino acids. CDR3 residues: CASSSLLTRGGNEQFF. The CDR3, as DNA: TGCGCCAGCAGCTCCCTCCTGACACGCGGGGGGAATGAGCAGTTCTTC.

This chain joins TRBV13 and TRBJ2-3; 8 bases map to TRBD1. The V segment lost 3 bases and the J segment 2 bases; nucleotides outside the gene matches: 7. The germline V gene encodes CDR1 PRHDT and CDR2 FYEKMQ (reference sequence). The length of the CDR3 is 16 residues. The CDR3: CASSFFQGASTDTQYF. The CDR3 DNA reads as TGTGCCAGCAGCTTCTTTCAGGGGGCTTCCACAGATACGCAGTATTTT.

The chain couples TRBV27 to TRBJ2-7; 10 nucleotides align to TRBD2. Losses at the gene ends were 3 bases for V and 2 bases for J; bases not matched to a gene: 4. CDR3 length: 15 amino acids. Germline V gene data show CDR1 as MNHEY and CDR2 as SMNVEV (reference sequence). CDR3 bases: TGTGCCAGCAGTTTCTCGCTAGCGGGAGCCTACGAGCAGTACTTC. This sequence encodes CASSFSLAGAYEQYF.

As to this clone: This same CDR3 is encoded by further DNA sequences in the sample. The CDR3 sequence: CASSFGTGGNEQFF. The CDR3 bases are TGTGCCAGCAGCTTTGGGACAGGGGGAAATGAGCAGTTCTTC. The V and J genes are TRBV5-4 and TRBJ2-1; 11 nucleotides align to TRBD1. This CDR3 is built from 14 residues. V shed 2 bases, J shed 7 bases, and the junction held 2 bases outside the gene matches. Germline V gives CDR1 SGHNT, CDR2 YYREEE (reference sequence).

The chain is built from TRBV7-7 and TRBJ2-1; TRBD1 is a possible D gene (5 bases). The length of the CDR3 is 15 residues. The germline V and J ends were trimmed by 5 bases and 6 bases, with 17 bases remaining between them. Germline loops: CDR1 SSHAT, CDR2 FNYEAQ (reference sequence). The DNA for the CDR3 is TGTGCCAGCAGCCCCAACCAGGGTATCGGCAATGAGCAGTTCTTC. This codes for CASSPNQGIGNEQFF.

The rearrangement uses TRBV5-1 and TRBJ2-6, with TRBD1 matching 9 bases. Germline CDR1 reads SGHRS; CDR2 reads YFSETQ. V lost 3 bases and J lost 0; bases outside the gene matches: 7. CDR3 size: 18 residues. DNA for the CDR3: TGCGCCAGCAGCTCACCGGGACAGGGCGTCTCTGGGGCCAACGTCCTGACTTTC. Its protein is CASSSPGQGVSGANVLTF.

Here the CDR3 DNA reads TGCAGCGCAAAATGGACAGGGGCCGGAGATGAGCAGTTCTTC. Translation: CSAKWTGAGDEQFF. V and J are TRBV29-1 and TRBJ2-1; TRBD1 matches at 9 bases. CDR1 is SQVTM and CDR2 is ANQGSEA in the germline V gene. This CDR3 spans 14 amino acids. Unmatched junction bases numbered 12, after V lost 7 bases and J lost 8 bases.

Notes on this clone: At the DNA level, this CDR3 is encoded by other sequences in the same sample as well. The gene calls are TRBV27 and TRBJ2-1; 7 bases fit TRBD1. The trim removed 2 bases at V and 4 bases at J, leaving 2 bases unmatched. The CDR3 consists of 14 residues. Germline loops: CDR1 MNHEY, CDR2 SMNVEV (reference sequence). CDR3 amino acids: CASSLRTGYNEQFF. CDR3 in DNA: TGTGCCAGCAGTTTACGGACAGGTTACAATGAGCAGTTCTTC.

This clone was counted a single time. The chain employs TRBV2 and TRBJ2-7; D gene unclear. The CDR3 extends over 14 amino acids. Between the trimmed V and J ends, which lost 5 bases and 5 bases, there was a span of 16 bases. The germline CDR1 and CDR2 sequences are SNHLY and FYNNEI. The CDR3 loop is CASSRAGLGDEQYF. In DNA, the CDR3 is TGTGCCAGCAGTCGGGCAGGCCTTGGGGACGAGCAGTACTTC.

The V and J genes are TRBV5-1 and TRBJ1-5, with 8 bases identical to TRBD1. CDR3 size: 18 residues. The germline CDR1 and CDR2 sequences are SGHRS and YFSETQ. V dropped 6 bases and J dropped 7; count of bases not matched to a gene: 21. The CDR3 coding sequence is TGCGCCAGCACCTATTTACTGGGGTCGACAGGGGTCGAACAGCCCCAGCATTTT. This sequence encodes CASTYLLGSTGVEQPQHF.

V gene TRBV16 combines with J gene TRBJ2-1; 9 bases fit TRBD2. Trimming removed 4 bases from V and 5 bases from J; junction bases left unmatched: 9. This CDR3 has 16 residues. Germline CDR1 and CDR2: KGHSY and FQNENV. In nucleotides, the CDR3 is TGTGCCAGCAGCCCCCCGGGCGGGAGGGCCAACAATGAGCAGTTCTTC. This translates into CASSPPGGRANNEQFF.

The CDR3 here is CASSPGTVSTDTQYF. Here the CDR3 DNA reads TGTGCCAGCAGTCCGGGGACGGTGAGCACAGATACGCAGTATTTT. The V gene is TRBV27, the J gene TRBJ2-3; TRBD1 or TRBD2 may be the D gene (5 bases each). The V end was cut by 5 bases, the J end by 0 bases, with 12 bases between. The CDR3 has 15 residues. In germline, CDR1 is MNHEY, CDR2 SMNVEV (reference sequence).

The rearrangement joins TRBV7-2 to TRBJ2-7; a weak D match, TRBD2 (6 bases). Germline V lookup: CDR1 SGHTA, CDR2 FQGNSA. This CDR3 is built from 16 residues. V dropped 5 bases and J dropped 6 bases, with 23 bases sitting between them. The CDR3 DNA is TGTGCCAGCAGCCTCGGCCGACGGGAGTTCCCCCCCGAGCAGTACTTC. Its translation: CASSLGRREFPPEQYF.

This clone was seen once. V and J are TRBV7-9 and TRBJ2-2, with D hard to call. The CDR3 has 15 amino acids. Trimming removed 1 base at V and 5 bases at J, with 11 bases between. Germline V gene data show CDR1 as SEHNR and CDR2 as FQNEAQ (reference sequence). The CDR3 DNA reads as TGTGCCAGCAGCTTAGTAGTGCCCCGTACCGGGGAGCTGTTTTTT. Its protein is CASSLVVPRTGELFF.

The rearrangement links TRBV27 to TRBJ1-3, with D uncertain. The V and J ends lost 4 bases and 5 bases respectively, with 12 bases between them. This CDR3 contains 14 residues. CDR1 and CDR2 from the germline V gene are MNHEY and SMNVEV (reference sequence). The CDR3 here is CASSSREGRNTIYF. The DNA of the CDR3 is TGTGCCAGCAGTTCCCGGGAGGGCCGAAACACCATATATTTT.

A few counts support this clone. This chain joins TRBV9 and TRBJ1-1; a weak D match, TRBD1 (6 bases). The V gene lost 0 bases and the J gene lost 0 bases, with 12 bases spanning the gap. Germline CDR1 is SGDLS and CDR2 is YYNGEE. CDR3 length: 16 residues. CDR3 sequence reads: CASSVGAGAVNTEAFF. In DNA, the CDR3 is TGTGCCAGCAGCGTAGGAGCGGGGGCCGTGAACACTGAAGCTTTCTTT. Full variable domain (missing parts from reference TRBV9 and TRBJ1-1): DSGVTQTPKHLITATGQRVTLRCSPRSGDLSVYWYQQSLDQGLQFLIQYYNGEERAKGNILERFSAQQFPDLHSELNLSSLELGDSALYFCASSVGAGAVNTEAFFGQGTRLTVV.

The rearrangement links TRBV7-6 to TRBJ2-7, with 9 bases lining up with TRBD1. J was trimmed by 6 bases and V by 1 base; bases with no gene match: 10. CDR3 length: 16 residues. The germline gives CDR1 SGHVS, CDR2 FNYEAQ. This CDR3 is CASSLGGQGWVREQYF. CDR3 coding DNA: TGTGCCAGCAGCTTAGGGGGACAGGGATGGGTCCGCGAGCAGTACTTC.

The V gene is TRBV28, the J gene TRBJ2-3; 9 nucleotides line up with TRBD2. From germline, CDR1 is MDHEN and CDR2 SYDVKM. This CDR3 is 16 amino acids long. V lost 3 bases to trimming and J lost 9 bases; unmatched junction nucleotides: 13. The CDR3 loop is CASSFGLAGTGRTQYF. The CDR3 region has the DNA TGTGCCAGCAGTTTCGGGCTAGCGGGAACGGGGCGGACGCAGTATTTT.